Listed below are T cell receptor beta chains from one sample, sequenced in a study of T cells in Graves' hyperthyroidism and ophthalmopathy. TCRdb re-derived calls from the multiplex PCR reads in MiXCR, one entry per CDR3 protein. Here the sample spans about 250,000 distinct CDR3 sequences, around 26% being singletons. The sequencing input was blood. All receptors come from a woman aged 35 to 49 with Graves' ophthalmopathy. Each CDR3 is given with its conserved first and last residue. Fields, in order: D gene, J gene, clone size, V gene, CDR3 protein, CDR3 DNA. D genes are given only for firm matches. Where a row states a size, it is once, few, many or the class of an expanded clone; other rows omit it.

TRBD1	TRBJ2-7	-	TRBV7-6	CASSSKAPGTGYREQYF	TGTGCCAGCAGCTCAAAAGCTCCCGGGACAGGATATAGAGAGCAGTACTTC
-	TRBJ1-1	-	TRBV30	CAWRYAMNTEAFF	TGTGCCTGGAGATACGCTATGAACACTGAAGCTTTCTTT
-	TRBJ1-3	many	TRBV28	CASSSSHSGNTIYF	-
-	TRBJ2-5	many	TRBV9	CASSVGPSTIQETQYF	TGTGCCAGCAGCGTAGGTCCCTCGACAATCCAAGAGACCCAGTACTTC
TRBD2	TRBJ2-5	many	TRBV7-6	CASSLEAGTLTETQYF	TGTGCCAGCAGCCTAGAAGCGGGAACCCTCACCGAGACCCAGTACTTC
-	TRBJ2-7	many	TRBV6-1	CASSAYTTYEQYF	TGTGCCAGCAGTGCCTATACCACTTACGAGCAGTACTTC
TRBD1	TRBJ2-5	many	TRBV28	CASRDRGWETQYF	TGTGCCAGCAGGGACAGGGGTTGGGAGACCCAGTACTTC
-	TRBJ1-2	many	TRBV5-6	CASSLGSAIGYTF	TGTGCCAGCAGCTTGGGGTCGGCAATTGGCTACACCTTC
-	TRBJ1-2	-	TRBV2	CASREPNSYGYTF	TGTGCCAGCAGGGAGCCCAACAGTTATGGCTACACCTTC
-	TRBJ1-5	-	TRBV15	CATSSTLGDKDNQPQHF	TGTGCCACCAGCTCCACTCTGGGGGACAAAGACAATCAGCCCCAGCATTTT
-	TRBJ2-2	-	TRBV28	CASSLPSVPGELFF	TGTGCCAGCAGTTTGCCCTCAGTTCCCGGGGAGCTGTTTTTT
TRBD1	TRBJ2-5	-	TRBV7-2	CASSQSGTGVRETQYF	TGTGCCAGCAGTCAATCGGGGACAGGGGTCCGCGAGACCCAGTACTTC
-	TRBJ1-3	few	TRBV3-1	CASSQSPGLSGNTIYF	TGTGCCAGCAGCCAATCTCCAGGGCTCTCTGGAAACACCATATATTTT
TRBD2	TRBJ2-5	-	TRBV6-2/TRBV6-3	CASSYSTSGGETQYF	TGTGCCAGCAGTTACTCGACTAGCGGGGGAGAGACCCAGTACTTC
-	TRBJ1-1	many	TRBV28	CASSRDEGTEAFF	TGTGCCAGCAGCCGGGACGAGGGGACTGAAGCTTTCTTT
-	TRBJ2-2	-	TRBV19	CATTPFANTGELFF	TGTGCCACCACACCGTTCGCGAACACCGGGGAGCTGTTTTTT
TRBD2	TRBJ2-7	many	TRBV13	CASSLERGRVNEQYF	TGTGCCAGCAGCTTAGAACGCGGGAGAGTCAATGAGCAGTACTTC
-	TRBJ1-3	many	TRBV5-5	CASSLAFAGNTIYF	TGTGCCAGCAGCTTGGCTTTTGCTGGAAACACCATATATTTT
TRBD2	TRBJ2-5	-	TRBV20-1	CSARAAGGTQETQYF	TGCAGTGCTAGGGCAGCGGGAGGAACACAAGAGACCCAGTACTTC
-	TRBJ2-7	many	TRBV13	CASSLKGPREQYF	TGTGCCAGCAGCTTAAAAGGGCCGAGAGAGCAGTACTTC
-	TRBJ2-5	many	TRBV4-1	CASSRQQTFQETQYF	TGCGCCAGCAGCCGCCAGCAGACTTTTCAAGAGACCCAGTACTTC
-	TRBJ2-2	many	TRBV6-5	CASSYTSNPGELFF	TGTGCCAGCAGTTACACTAGTAACCCCGGGGAGCTGTTTTTT
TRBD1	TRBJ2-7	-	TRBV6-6	CASRTGEYNYEQYF	TGTGCCAGCAGGACAGGGGAGTATAACTACGAGCAGTACTTC
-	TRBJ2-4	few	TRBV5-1	CASSYIGEENIQYF	TGCGCCAGCAGCTACATAGGGGAGGAAAACATTCAGTACTTC
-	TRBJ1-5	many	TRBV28	CASSLAGEGAINQPQHF	TGTGCCAGCAGTTTAGCAGGGGAAGGGGCAATCAATCAGCCCCAGCATTTT
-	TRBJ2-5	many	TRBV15	CATSRAFDRRRETQYF	TGTGCCACCAGCAGAGCGTTCGACAGGCGGAGAGAGACCCAGTACTTC
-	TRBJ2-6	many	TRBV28	CASSRGRVFLTF	TGTGCCAGCAGCCGGGGTCGGGTATTCCTGACTTTC
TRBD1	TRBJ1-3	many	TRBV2	CASSSQQGAGNTIYF	TGTGCCAGCAGTAGCCAACAGGGGGCTGGAAACACCATATATTTT
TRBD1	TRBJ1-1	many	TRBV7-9	CASSRQGHNTEAFF	TGTGCCAGCAGCCGACAGGGGCATAACACTGAAGCTTTCTTT
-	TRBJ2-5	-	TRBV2	CASSEYPASLPLVF	TGTGCCAGCAGTGAATACCCCGCGTCCTTGCCCCTAGTCTTC
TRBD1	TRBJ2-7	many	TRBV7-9	CASSFGTGSEQYF	TGTGCCAGCAGCTTCGGGACAGGGAGCGAGCAGTACTTC
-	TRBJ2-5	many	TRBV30	CAWSGPAKETQYF	TGTGCCTGGAGTGGCCCCGCCAAAGAGACCCAGTACTTC
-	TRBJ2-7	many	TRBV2	CASSEAGALNEQYF	TGTGCCAGCAGTGAAGCGGGGGCCTTGAACGAGCAGTACTTC
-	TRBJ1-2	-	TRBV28	CASRQGREGYGYTF	TGTGCCAGCCGTCAGGGGAGAGAAGGCTATGGCTACACCTTC
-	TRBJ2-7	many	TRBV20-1	CSASPLAHYEQYF	TGCAGTGCTAGCCCTTTGGCTCACTACGAGCAGTACTTC
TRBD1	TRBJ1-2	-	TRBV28	CASRGTGVGYGYTF	TGTGCCAGCAGGGGGACAGGGGTGGGCTATGGCTACACCTTC
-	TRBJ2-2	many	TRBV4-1	CASSQGRSGTTGELFF	TGCGCCAGCAGCCAAGGCAGATCTGGGACCACCGGGGAGCTGTTTTTT
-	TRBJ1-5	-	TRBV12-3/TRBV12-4	CASSYTINQPQHF	TGTGCCAGCAGTTACACGATCAATCAGCCCCAGCATTTT
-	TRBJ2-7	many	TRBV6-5	CASILRGSLEQYF	TGTGCCAGCATTCTCAGGGGATCTCTCGAGCAGTACTTC
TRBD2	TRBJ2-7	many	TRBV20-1	CSARPWGGQYF	TGCAGTGCTAGACCTTGGGGGGGACAGTACTTC
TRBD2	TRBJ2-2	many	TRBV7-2	CASSHTSGGAGELFF	TGTGCCAGCAGCCATACTAGCGGCGGGGCCGGGGAGCTGTTTTTT
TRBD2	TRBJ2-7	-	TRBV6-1	CASSGDFGGYLAVTYEQYF	TGTGCCAGCAGTGGGGATTTTGGGGGGTACCTAGCGGTAACCTACGAGCAGTACTTC
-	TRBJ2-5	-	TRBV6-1	CASSPDGVTQETQYF	TGTGCCAGCAGCCCGGACGGGGTCACTCAAGAGACCCAGTACTTC